Presented here are 30 T cell receptor beta chains from one specimen sequenced in a study of glioma-infiltrating T cells (TCRdb year 2016). The listed sequencing device is Illumina MiSeq. TCR alpha and beta CDR3 regions were amplified with the iRepertoire nested amplicon-rescue multiplex PCR (arm-PCR) platform from RNA. The public reads were reprocessed in TCRdb via fastp at Q25 and MiXCR, keeping in-frame beta chains. Every CDR3 protein is listed once, alongside the most common genes and DNA of its rows. The sample contains 17,000 or so distinct CDR3 sequences, roughly 50% of them found a single time. The ten most abundant clones make up around 42% of the sample. Sequencing was performed on glioma tissue, nonneoplastic brain tissue, or PBMCs (not recorded which). These receptors came from a human donor with low-grade glioma or glioblastoma, undergoing nonglioma brain surgery, or in good health (not recorded which).

This clonotype was seen only once. This rearrangement joins TRBV18 to TRBJ2-1; 8 bases match TRBD2. The V segment lost 3 bases and the J segment 6 bases; nucleotides outside the gene matches: 7. The CDR3 covers 15 residues. Germline V gene data show CDR1 as KGHSH and CDR2 as LQKENI. CDR3 in amino acids: CASSPPGGPRNEQFF. The CDR3 DNA sequence: TGTGCCAGCTCACCGCCGGGGGGGCCCCGCAATGAGCAGTTCTTC.

This chain links TRBV6-2 or TRBV6-3 with TRBJ1-5; D not resolved. CDR1 is MNHEY and CDR2 is SVGEGT in the germline V gene. This CDR3 is 15 amino acids long. Trimming stripped 2 bases from V and 0 bases from J, with 8 bases between. CDR3: CASSYDHYSNQPQHF. CDR3 nucleotide sequence: TGTGCCAGCAGTTACGACCATTATAGCAATCAGCCCCAGCATTTT.

This clonotype has a handful of counts. This chain links TRBV12-3 or TRBV12-4 with TRBJ2-7; 7 bases agree with TRBD1. This CDR3 is built from 12 residues. The junction had 3 bases not matched to a gene; V was cut back by 7 bases and J by 3 bases. The CDR3 bases are TGTGCCAGCACCCCAGGGGGCTACGAGCAGTACTTC. Protein product: CASTPGGYEQYF.

A word on this clonotype: A much larger clone lies a single base off, so this may be a read error. The chain uses TRBV7-3 and TRBJ2-7, with a weak D call TRBD1 (5 bases). There are 15 residues in the CDR3. Germline CDR1 is SGHTA and CDR2 is FQGTGA. CDR3: CASILIARDGYEQYF. In DNA, the CDR3 is TGTGCCAGCATCTTAATAGCCAGGGATGGCTACGAGCAGTACTTC.

The chain links TRBV6-2 or TRBV6-3 to TRBJ1-1, with D uncertain. The germline V and J ends were trimmed by 0 bases and 7 bases, with 6 bases remaining between them. The CDR3 length is 12 residues. The germline gives CDR1 MNHEY, CDR2 SVGEGT. The CDR3 DNA reads TGTGCCAGCAGTTACTCTCGGGTTGAAGCTTTCTTT. Its translation is CASSYSRVEAFF.

This clonotype was detected once. Given a much more abundant clone one base away, this may be a read error. V usage is TRBV18 and J usage is TRBJ1-2; 7 bases agree with TRBD1. The length of the CDR3 is 14 residues. Germline CDR1 and CDR2: KGHSH and LQKENI. J gave up 5 bases and V 9 bases, and 12 bases lay outside the gene matches. CDR3 nucleotides: TGTGCCAGATCCCTCGGGACAGCCGAATATGGCTACACCTTC. This gives the protein CARSLGTAEYGYTF.

This clonotype was observed a few times. This chain uses TRBV28 with TRBJ1-6; 9 bases are a match to TRBD1. Germline-derived CDR1 and CDR2 are MDHEN and SYDVKM. The CDR3 consists of 14 residues. V lost 10 bases and J lost 7; bases outside the gene matches: 8. In DNA form, the CDR3 reads TGTGCCATTCAGGGACAGGGACGGAATTCACCCCTCCACTTT. It specifies CAIQGQGRNSPLHF. Variable domain in full (rest from reference TRBV28 and TRBJ1-6): DVKVTQSSRYLVKRTGEKVFLECVQDMDHENMFWYRQDPGLGLRLIYFSYDVKMKEKGDIPEGYSVSREKKERFSLILESASTNQTSMYLCAIQGQGRNSPLHFGNGTRLTVT.

The genes are TRBV18 and TRBJ2-7; D gene unclear. Germline V CDR1 and CDR2: KGHSH, LQKENI. V was shortened by 2 bases and J by 3 bases, with 17 bases between the two germline ends. CDR3 length equals 16 residues. The CDR3 protein is CASSPRSGYPGYEQYF. Written as DNA, the CDR3 is TGTGCCAGCTCACCAAGGTCCGGTTACCCTGGCTACGAGCAGTACTTC.

At least ten counts were recorded for this clonotype. The chain employs TRBV7-3 and TRBJ1-4, with D hard to call. V was cut by 6 bases and J by 8 bases, with 13 bases left in between. CDR3 length: 13 amino acids. Germline V gives CDR1 SGHTA, CDR2 FQGTGA. The CDR3 bases are TGTGCCAGCAGTTCTCCGGGCGGGGAAAAACTGTTTTTT. Its protein is CASSSPGGEKLFF.

With respect to this clonotype: An end of the junction differs from the germline gene, which may be a read error. V and J are TRBV27 and TRBJ1-1; D uncertain. Germline CDR1 is MNHEY and CDR2 is SMNVEV (reference sequence). The CDR3 loop spans 14 amino acids. CDR3 residues: CASSLGGGNTKAFF. CDR3 DNA sequence: TGTGCCAGCAGTTTGGGAGGTGGGAACACTAAAGCTTTCTTT.

This clonotype has just one count. Possible read error: a much larger clone is one base away. This rearrangement joins TRBV9 to TRBJ2-2, with unresolved D. The CDR3 totals 13 residues. The V gene lost 4 bases and the J gene lost 6 bases, with 10 bases spanning the gap. Germline V gene data show CDR1 as SGDLS and CDR2 as YYNGEE. This chain's CDR3 is CASSLTLAGELFF. CDR3 sequence (DNA): TGTGCCAGCAGCCTAACACTCGCCGGGGAGCTGTTTTTT.

This clonotype was found a few times. Sequence at one end of the junction differs from germline and may be a read error. This chain joins TRBV6-2 or TRBV6-3 and TRBJ2-7; 14 bases match TRBD2. Germline CDR1 and CDR2: MNHEY and SVGEGT. The CDR3 spans 15 residues. As DNA, the CDR3 is TGTGCCAGCAGTTACCCCAGACTAGCGGGAGGGCCCTGGAACTTC. This sequence encodes CASSYPRLAGGPWNF.

CDR3 loop: CASSLLGEAFF. CDR3 sequence (DNA): TGTGCCAGCAGTTTATTGGGTGAAGCTTTCTTT. The genes are TRBV27 and TRBJ1-1; D unresolved. V was clipped by 1 base and J by 7 bases, with 4 bases between them. Germline lookup yields CDR1 MNHEY and CDR2 SMNVEV (reference sequence). The CDR3 has 11 residues.

This clonotype was found a few times. The J gene is TRBJ2-1, the V gene TRBV6-1; tentative D call: TRBD2 (6 bases). V lost 5 bases and J 7 bases, leaving 21 bases between the germline ends. The CDR3 is 16 residues long. The germline V gene encodes CDR1 MNHNS and CDR2 SASEGT. The CDR3 nucleotides read TGTGCCAGCAGTTCTTACCGGGACTCCACGAGAAATGAGCAGTTCTTC. It encodes CASSSYRDSTRNEQFF.

This clonotype was seen a handful of times. V and J are TRBV7-2 and TRBJ2-1; TRBD1 is a possible D gene (6 bases). This CDR3 is 14 amino acids long. The V gene's germline CDR1 is SGHTA and CDR2 FQGNSA. The germline V and J ends were trimmed by 6 bases and 3 bases, with 12 bases remaining between them. The CDR3 DNA reads as TGTGCCAGCAGTTTGCAGGGGAGCTACAATGAGCAGTTCTTC. Its translation: CASSLQGSYNEQFF.

V usage is TRBV6-6 and J usage is TRBJ2-7; 8 positions agree with TRBD1. V gave up 1 base and J gave up 2 bases; unmatched junction bases: 1. Germline values: CDR1 MNHNY, CDR2 SVGAGI (reference sequence). The CDR3 is 14 amino acids. CDR3 in amino acids: CASSYLTGAYEQYF. For the CDR3, the DNA is TGTGCCAGCAGTTACTTGACAGGGGCCTACGAGCAGTACTTC.

The table lists this clonotype with many counts. V gene TRBV5-1 combines with J gene TRBJ1-1; possible D gene TRBD1, 5 bases. The V and J ends lost 6 bases and 0 bases respectively, with 18 bases between them. The CDR3 has 16 residues. Per the germline V gene, CDR1 is SGHRS and CDR2 is YFSETQ. CDR3 sequence (DNA): TGCGCCAGCAAAACCCAGACAGAGAGATTGAACACTGAAGCTTTCTTT. Protein: CASKTQTERLNTEAFF. Combining the CDR3 with reference TRBV5-1 and TRBJ1-1 gives the whole variable domain KAGVTQTPRYLIKTRGQQVTLSCSPISGHRSVSWYQQTPGQGLQFLFEYFSETQRNKGNFPGRFSGRQFSNSRSEMNVSTLELGDSALYLCASKTQTERLNTEAFFGQGTRLTVV.

This chain links TRBV15 with TRBJ1-5; no definite D call. V lost 1 base and J lost 7, with 11 bases in between. Germline CDR1 and CDR2: LNHNV and YYDKDF (reference sequence). The length of the CDR3 is 14 residues. The CDR3 DNA is TGTGCCACCAGCAGAGGATCCACGAACCAGCCCCAGCATTTT. It codes for CATSRGSTNQPQHF.

The chain has TRBV6-2 or TRBV6-3 and TRBJ2-3, with 8 bases aligning to TRBD1. J was trimmed by 5 bases and V by 0 bases; bases with no gene match: 7. This CDR3 has 16 residues. Looked up from germline, CDR1 is MNHEY and CDR2 is SVGEGT. As DNA, the CDR3 is TGTGCCAGCAGTTACTCGGCCCGGACAGGGTTAGATACGCAGTATTTT. It translates to CASSYSARTGLDTQYF.

This clonotype was recorded a few times. The chain joins TRBV28 to TRBJ1-1; TRBD1 agrees at 9 bases. The trim removed 5 bases at V and 4 bases at J, leaving 2 bases unmatched. The CDR3 extends over 13 amino acids. Germline V lookup: CDR1 MDHEN, CDR2 SYDVKM. CDR3 bases: TGTGCCAGCAGTGGACAGGGGCGCACTGAAGCTTTCTTT. Its protein is CASSGQGRTEAFF.

Comment on this clonotype: Relative to the germline gene, one junction end is altered; a read error may explain this. The gene calls are TRBV7-2 and TRBJ1-1; TRBD1 aligns across 8 bases. In germline, CDR1 is SGHTA, CDR2 FQGNSA. CDR3 size: 15 residues. CDR3 loop: CASSTQDRVGTKAFF. DNA for the CDR3: TGTGCCAGCAGCACCCAGGACAGGGTCGGCACTAAAGCTTTCTTT.

Only one count was recorded for this clonotype. The CDR3 reads CSARVSRGNQPQHF. The CDR3 nucleotides read TGCAGTGCTAGAGTCAGCAGGGGCAATCAGCCCCAGCATTTT. The chain has TRBV20-1 and TRBJ1-5; maybe TRBD1 (5 bases). The CDR3 extends over 14 amino acids. V gave up 1 base and J gave up 2 bases, with 9 bases separating them. The germline V gene has CDR1 DFQATT and CDR2 SNEGSKA (reference sequence).

This clonotype was picked up a small number of times. The V gene is TRBV9, the J gene TRBJ2-1; 8 bases map to TRBD2. CDR3 length equals 16 residues. Germline lookup yields CDR1 SGDLS and CDR2 YYNGEE. V trimming: 0 bases; J trimming: 2 bases; junction bases outside the gene matches: 4. CDR3 loop: CASSVDSGGTYNEQFF. The CDR3 nucleotides read TGTGCCAGCAGCGTAGACAGCGGGGGCACCTACAATGAGCAGTTCTTC.

Remarks on this clonotype: A much larger clone sits a single nucleotide away, making a read error possible. This sequence joins TRBV5-1 and TRBJ1-2, with unresolved D. The CDR3 is made up of 14 amino acids. Germline V gives CDR1 SGHRS, CDR2 YFSETQ. The CDR3 reads CAISGEAYTGGYTF. CDR3 DNA: TGCGCCATCAGCGGGGAGGCCTACACCGGTGGCTACACCTTC.

This chain uses TRBV27 with TRBJ1-1, with a possible D match to TRBD1 (6 bases). The CDR3 contains 15 residues. Trimming shortened V by 3 bases and J by 0 bases, and 11 bases separated the two germline ends. The germline gives CDR1 MNHEY, CDR2 SMNVEV (reference sequence). In nucleotides, the CDR3 is TGTGCCAGCAGTTTCGGGGCAGGGGTGAACACTGAAGCTTTCTTT. This sequence encodes CASSFGAGVNTEAFF.

This chain joins TRBV25-1 and TRBJ1-5, with D maybe TRBD1 (5 bases). Trimming took off 4 bases at V and 3 bases at J, with 16 bases between the two ends. CDR3 size: 16 residues. The V gene's germline CDR1 is MGHDK and CDR2 SYGVNS. In DNA form, the CDR3 reads TGTGCCAGCAGTGTGGGGGGAAATTGGGCCAATCAGCCCCAGCATTTT. Its protein product is CASSVGGNWANQPQHF.

This clonotype was detected only a few times. DNA for the CDR3: TGTGCCAGCAGGACGGAAGAGACCCAGTACTTC. Its protein product is CASRTEETQYF. The chain links TRBV6-1 to TRBJ2-5; D gene unclear. The length of the CDR3 is 11 residues. CDR1 is MNHNS and CDR2 is SASEGT in the germline V gene. Trimming stripped 6 bases from V and 3 bases from J, with 5 bases between.

The chain links TRBV20-1 to TRBJ2-1, with D possibly TRBD2 on 6 matching bases. The germline V gene has CDR1 DFQATT and CDR2 SNEGSKA (reference sequence). Trimming stripped 8 bases from V and 0 bases from J, with 14 bases between. The CDR3 extends over 14 amino acids. CDR3 in amino acids: CSKGAGSSYNEQFF. The CDR3 nucleotides read TGCAGTAAAGGGGCGGGGAGCTCCTACAATGAGCAGTTCTTC.

The chain recombines TRBV20-1 with TRBJ2-3, with a weak D call TRBD1 (6 bases). The CDR3 length is 15 residues. CDR1 is DFQATT, CDR2 SNEGSKA, per germline (reference sequence). V was pared by 5 bases and J by 6 bases, with 21 bases between. The CDR3 region is CSAPLGLGAGDTQYF. CDR3 bases: TGCAGTGCTCCTCTCGGACTGGGGGCCGGGGATACGCAGTATTTT.

This clonotype was counted many times. The chain uses TRBV18 and TRBJ2-1; 11 bases map to TRBD1. The CDR3 runs to 15 residues. The V gene end was trimmed by 4 bases and the J gene end by 5 bases; junction bases not matched to a gene: 4. Germline loops: CDR1 KGHSH, CDR2 LQKENI. CDR3 sequence reads: CASSHGQGADNEQFF. The CDR3 DNA reads TGTGCCAGCTCACATGGACAGGGGGCCGACAATGAGCAGTTCTTC. The full variable domain, in which reference TRBV18 and TRBJ2-1 provide the parts outside the CDR3, is NAGVMQNPRHLVRRRGQEARLRCSPMKGHSHVYWYRQLPEEGLKFMVYLQKENIIDESGMPKERFSAEFPKEGPSILRIQQVVRGDSAAYFCASSHGQGADNEQFFGPGTRLTVL.